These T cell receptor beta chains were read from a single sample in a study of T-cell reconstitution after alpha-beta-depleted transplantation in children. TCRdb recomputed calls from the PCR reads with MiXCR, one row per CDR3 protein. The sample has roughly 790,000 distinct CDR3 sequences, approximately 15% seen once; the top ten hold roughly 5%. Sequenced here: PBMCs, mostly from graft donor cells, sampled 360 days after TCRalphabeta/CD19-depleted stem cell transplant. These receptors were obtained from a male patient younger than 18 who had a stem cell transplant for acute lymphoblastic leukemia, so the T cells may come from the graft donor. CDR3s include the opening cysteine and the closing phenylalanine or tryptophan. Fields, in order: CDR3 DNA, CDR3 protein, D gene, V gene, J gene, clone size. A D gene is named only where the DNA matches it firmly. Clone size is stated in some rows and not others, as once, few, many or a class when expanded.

TGTGCCAGCAGCCAAGCCGGGACTAGCGGTTCCTACGAGCAGTACTTC	CASSQAGTSGSYEQYF	TRBD2	TRBV4-2	TRBJ2-7	few
TGTGCCAGCAGCCCCGTCTCGGGGACTGCATCCTACGAGCAGTACTTC	CASSPVSGTASYEQYF	.	TRBV7-2	TRBJ2-7	few
TGTGCCAGCGCATTCGAGTCTTCATGGGACAATGAGCAGTTCTTC	CASAFESSWDNEQFF	.	TRBV11-3	TRBJ2-1	few
TGTGCCAGCAGCTTAGCGGAGGGACTAGCGGGGGCCGGGGAGCTGTTTTTT	CASSLAEGLAGAGELFF	TRBD2	TRBV7-6	TRBJ2-2	.
TGTGCCAGCAGCTTAAACTATCAGCCCCAGCATTTT	CASSLNYQPQHF	.	TRBV7-2	TRBJ1-5	.
TGTGCCAGCAGCCCGATACAGGGTATGGGGTACAATGAGCAGTTCTTC	CASSPIQGMGYNEQFF	.	TRBV5-5	TRBJ2-1	.
TGTGCCAGCAGAGAAAGTGGTCGAGCGGGGGAGGCCAAAAACATTCAGTACTTC	CASRESGRAGEAKNIQYF	TRBD2	TRBV6-1	TRBJ2-4	.
TGTGCCGGGGGAAATCAGCGGTCCTACGAGCAGTACTTC	CAGGNQRSYEQYF	.	TRBV2	TRBJ2-7	few
TGTGCCACCAGCAGAGATAGAGAGCGGAGCTCCTACGAGCAGTACTTC	CATSRDRERSSYEQYF	.	TRBV15	TRBJ2-7	.
TGTGCCAGCAGCTCCGCCGGGACAGGTTTTTACGAGCAGTACTTC	CASSSAGTGFYEQYF	TRBD1	TRBV7-2	TRBJ2-7	few
TGTGCCAGCAAGCGGGAGGGGTCTTCCTACGAGCAGTACTTC	CASKREGSSYEQYF	TRBD2	TRBV6-1	TRBJ2-7	.
TGTGCCATCAGTGAGTCGACAGGGAACAATTCACCCCTCCACTTT	CAISESTGNNSPLHF	TRBD1	TRBV10-3	TRBJ1-6	few
TGTGCCAGCAGCTTAATCACCCAGGATACGCAGTATTTT	CASSLITQDTQYF	.	TRBV7-2	TRBJ2-3	.
TGCGCCAGCAGCTTGGAGGACAGAGTTGAAGCTTTCTTT	CASSLEDRVEAFF	.	TRBV5-1	TRBJ1-1	few
TGTGCCAGCAGCTCTACCGACAGGGGGCTGAACACTGAAGCTTTCTTT	CASSSTDRGLNTEAFF	TRBD1	TRBV7-9	TRBJ1-1	few
TGCAGTGCTAGTCAGTCGTTTAGGTACGAGCAGTACTTC	CSASQSFRYEQYF	.	TRBV20-1	TRBJ2-7	.
TGTGCCAGCAGTTGGATTAGCTCTCGGGAGACCCAGTACTTC	CASSWISSRETQYF	.	TRBV12-3/TRBV12-4	TRBJ2-5	few
TGCAGTGCTAGAGGAGGGGGCGAGAAGCTGTTTTTT	CSARGGGEKLFF	TRBD1	TRBV20-1	TRBJ2-2	few
TGTGCCAGCAGCCCCTTGACTAGCGGGCTGGGCAATGAGCAGTTCTTC	CASSPLTSGLGNEQFF	TRBD2	TRBV4-2	TRBJ2-1	.
TGTGCCAGCAGTTCCCTTCTGACAGGGAACTACTATGGCTACACCTTC	CASSSLLTGNYYGYTF	TRBD1	TRBV27	TRBJ1-2	.
TGCAGCGTTATGGGTTCGGGAGGCGGCTACACCTTC	CSVMGSGGGYTF	.	TRBV29-1	TRBJ1-2	few
TGTGCCAGCAGCCCCCTTTCCCGGGACAGCGGGTACGAGCAGTACTTC	CASSPLSRDSGYEQYF	.	TRBV4-2	TRBJ2-7	few
TGTGCCAGCAGCTTGGGGGGCTCTGGGGCCAACGTCCTGACTTTC	CASSLGGSGANVLTF	.	TRBV5-1	TRBJ2-6	many
TGTGCCAGCAGCCAAGAGTTACAGGCCTACGAGCAGTACTTC	CASSQELQAYEQYF	.	TRBV3-1	TRBJ2-7	few
TGTGCCAGCAGTTTAGCCCAGACTAGCGGGAAGGTTAATGAGCAGTTCTTC	CASSLAQTSGKVNEQFF	TRBD2	TRBV27	TRBJ2-1	many
TGTGCCAGCAGTTCATCACGGGCCAATGAGCAGTTCTTC	CASSSSRANEQFF	.	TRBV27	TRBJ2-1	few